The T cell receptor beta chain under discussion was sequenced for a study of T cells in Graves' hyperthyroidism and ophthalmopathy. Amplification of TCR beta CDR3 regions was performed using RNA transcripts as template. Initially, a first-round RT-PCR of the TCR CDR3 employed the HTBI primer set. TCRdb used MiXCR to reprocess the multiplex PCR reads, holding one entry per CDR3 protein. Here the sample spans 600,000 to 800,000 distinct CDR3 sequences, around a third being singletons. Germline V gene sequence: CDR1 DFQATT, CDR2 SNEGSKA (reference sequence). The CDR3 is 13 residues long. With 6 bases clipped from V and 8 bases from J, the junction kept 7 bases outside the gene matches.

This clonotype was sampled from a woman aged 40 to 55 with Graves' hyperthyroidism. The V call is TRBV20-1, the J call TRBJ1-4; 9 bases line up with TRBD1. Sequencing was performed on blood. CDR3 sequence reads: CSAPDRGVEKLFF. The CDR3 bases are TGCAGTGCGCCGGACAGGGGAGTGGAAAAACTGTTTTTT.